This T cell receptor beta chain came from a study of prognosis after radiotherapy for stage I lung cancer. Germline V gene sequence: CDR1 DFQATT, CDR2 SNEGSKA (reference sequence). The CDR3 is made up of 14 amino acids. V lost 3 bases, J lost 1 base, and 3 bases stayed unmatched. This clonotype was counted at least ten times. TCR beta CDR3 was amplified from genomic DNA by two-round multiplex PCR. Primers (each specific to one TRBV or TRBJ gene) were used in first-round PCR. TCRdb recomputed calls from the multiplex PCR reads with MiXCR, one row per CDR3 protein. The sample contains around 30,000 distinct CDR3 sequences, more than 30% of which appear only once.

The sequence was collected from a donor of 50 years or more with non-small cell lung cancer. The V call is TRBV20-1, the J call TRBJ2-4; 7 bases are shared with TRBD1. The sample here was PBMCs, taken before or after stereotactic body radiation therapy (not recorded which). The CDR3 sequence is CSASLRGAKNIQYF. The CDR3 nucleotides read TGCAGTGCTAGTCTCAGGGGGGCCAAAAACATTCAGTACTTC.